A selection of T cell receptor beta chains follows, all from one sample in a study of blood T cell repertoires in COVID-19. Method: immunoSEQ multiplex PCR; TCRdb's copy keeps in-frame clones and lacks some. The table lists approximately 200,000 clones, more than 85% of them singletons. The sample comprised peripheral blood. Source of these receptors: a man aged 65 to 85 with active or convalescent COVID-19. Each CDR3 is given with its conserved first and last residue. A D gene is named only where the DNA matches it firmly. Clone size, where shown, is once, few, many, or a class for clones that have expanded.

D gene: -
J gene: TRBJ2-1
V gene: TRBV5-4
clone size: -
CDR3 length: 15
CDR3 protein: CASSSSGWSGNEQFF
CDR3 DNA: TGTGCCAGCAGCTCCTCGGGGTGGAGCGGGAATGAGCAGTTCTTC

D gene: TRBD2
J gene: TRBJ2-3
V gene: TRBV3-1/TRBV3-2
clone size: -
CDR3 length: 18
CDR3 protein: CASSQEARLAESTDTQYF
CDR3 DNA: TGTGCCAGCAGCCAAGAAGCAAGACTAGCGGAAAGCACAGATACGCAGTATTTT

D gene: -
J gene: TRBJ2-7
V gene: TRBV5-5
clone size: -
CDR3 length: 15
CDR3 protein: CASSVNRGTVYEQYF
CDR3 DNA: TGTGCCAGCAGCGTCAACCGGGGGACAGTGTACGAGCAGTACTTC

D gene: TRBD1
J gene: TRBJ2-7
V gene: TRBV3-1/TRBV3-2
clone size: -
CDR3 length: 17
CDR3 protein: CASSQFPPGQGFYEQYF
CDR3 DNA: TGTGCCAGCAGCCAATTTCCCCCGGGACAGGGATTCTACGAGCAGTACTTC

D gene: -
J gene: TRBJ2-1
V gene: TRBV20-1
clone size: -
CDR3 length: 11
CDR3 protein: CSAQAHNEQFF
CDR3 DNA: TGCAGTGCTCAGGCGCACAATGAGCAGTTCTTC

D gene: TRBD1
J gene: TRBJ1-2
V gene: TRBV7-9
clone size: -
CDR3 length: 15
CDR3 protein: CASSLSQGQRYGYTF
CDR3 DNA: TGTGCCAGCAGCCTAAGCCAGGGACAGAGATATGGCTACACCTTC

D gene: TRBD2
J gene: TRBJ2-3
V gene: TRBV4-3
clone size: -
CDR3 length: 18
CDR3 protein: CASSQDRYSGRGTDTQYF
CDR3 DNA: TGCGCCAGCAGCCAAGATAGGTATAGCGGGAGGGGGACAGATACGCAGTATTTT

D gene: -
J gene: TRBJ2-3
V gene: TRBV3-1/TRBV3-2
clone size: -
CDR3 length: 15
CDR3 protein: CASSQQAGGTDTQYF
CDR3 DNA: TGTGCCAGCAGCCAACAGGCAGGGGGCACAGATACGCAGTATTTT

D gene: TRBD2
J gene: TRBJ2-1
V gene: TRBV28
clone size: -
CDR3 length: 15
CDR3 protein: CASSLSGTSIGEQFF
CDR3 DNA: TGTGCCAGCAGTTTATCCGGGACTAGCATTGGGGAGCAGTTCTTC

D gene: -
J gene: TRBJ2-2
V gene: TRBV6-2/TRBV6-3
clone size: -
CDR3 length: 15
CDR3 protein: CASSSPTPATGELFF
CDR3 DNA: TGTGCCAGCAGTTCCCCGACTCCAGCCACCGGGGAGCTGTTTTTT

D gene: TRBD2
J gene: TRBJ2-2
V gene: TRBV19
clone size: -
CDR3 length: 16
CDR3 protein: CASSPLAGANTGELFF
CDR3 DNA: TGTGCCAGTAGCCCACTAGCGGGAGCGAACACCGGGGAGCTGTTTTTT

D gene: -
J gene: TRBJ2-5
V gene: TRBV7-2
clone size: -
CDR3 length: 17
CDR3 protein: CASSLPPRQLLQETQYF
CDR3 DNA: TGTGCCAGCAGCTTACCGCCGCGGCAGCTCCTCCAAGAGACCCAGTACTTC

D gene: -
J gene: TRBJ2-7
V gene: TRBV6-5
clone size: -
CDR3 length: 14
CDR3 protein: CASSSDGGTYEQYF
CDR3 DNA: TGTGCCAGCAGTTCCGACGGGGGAACCTACGAGCAGTACTTC

D gene: -
J gene: TRBJ2-4
V gene: TRBV20-1
clone size: -
CDR3 length: 12
CDR3 protein: CSASSGGNIQYF
CDR3 DNA: TGCAGTGCTAGTTCCGGGGGAAACATTCAGTACTTC

D gene: -
J gene: TRBJ2-7
V gene: TRBV6-5
clone size: -
CDR3 length: 14
CDR3 protein: CASSYWAQADEQYF
CDR3 DNA: TGTGCCAGCAGTTACTGGGCCCAAGCGGACGAGCAGTACTTC

D gene: -
J gene: TRBJ1-6
V gene: TRBV7-2
clone size: -
CDR3 length: 15
CDR3 protein: CASSLVGSYNSPLHF
CDR3 DNA: TGTGCCAGCAGCTTAGTCGGGAGCTATAATTCACCCCTCCACTTT

D gene: -
J gene: TRBJ2-7
V gene: TRBV18
clone size: -
CDR3 length: 16
CDR3 protein: CASSPPRVCSNYEQYF
CDR3 DNA: TGTGCCAGCTCACCACCCAGGGTATGTTCCAACTACGAGCAGTACTTC

D gene: -
J gene: TRBJ1-3
V gene: TRBV5-1
clone size: -
CDR3 length: 15
CDR3 protein: CASSPGGVDGNTIYF
CDR3 DNA: TGCGCCAGCAGCCCCGGCGGGGTTGATGGAAACACCATATATTTT

D gene: -
J gene: TRBJ1-3
V gene: TRBV2
clone size: -
CDR3 length: 15
CDR3 protein: CASSEGLDSGNTIYF
CDR3 DNA: TGTGCCAGCAGTGAGGGGCTGGACTCTGGAAACACCATATATTTT

D gene: -
J gene: TRBJ2-7
V gene: TRBV28
clone size: -
CDR3 length: 15
CDR3 protein: CASTGAVSGVYEQYF
CDR3 DNA: TGTGCCAGCACTGGGGCCGTGTCTGGGGTCTACGAGCAGTACTTC

D gene: TRBD1
J gene: TRBJ2-7
V gene: TRBV5-1
clone size: -
CDR3 length: 15
CDR3 protein: CASQRIGTGTYEQYF
CDR3 DNA: TGCGCCAGCCAGAGAATAGGGACAGGAACCTACGAGCAGTACTTC

D gene: -
J gene: TRBJ1-6
V gene: TRBV5-4
clone size: -
CDR3 length: 12
CDR3 protein: CASSHEEKPLHF
CDR3 DNA: TGTGCCAGCAGCCATGAGGAGAAACCCCTCCACTTT

D gene: -
J gene: TRBJ1-5
V gene: TRBV6-5
clone size: -
CDR3 length: 13
CDR3 protein: CASGGDSNQPQHF
CDR3 DNA: TGTGCCAGCGGGGGGGATAGCAATCAGCCCCAGCATTTT

D gene: -
J gene: TRBJ1-2
V gene: TRBV6-1
clone size: once
CDR3 length: 14
CDR3 protein: CASSEGTAIYGYTF
CDR3 DNA: TGTGCCAGCAGTGAAGGGACAGCTATCTATGGCTACACCTTC

D gene: -
J gene: TRBJ2-4
V gene: TRBV13
clone size: once
CDR3 length: 13
CDR3 protein: CASSLQGTNIQYF
CDR3 DNA: TGTGCCAGCAGCTTGCAGGGCACGAACATTCAGTACTTC

D gene: -
J gene: TRBJ1-6
V gene: TRBV6-5
clone size: -
CDR3 length: 16
CDR3 protein: CASSYSLGGSNSPLHF
CDR3 DNA: TGTGCCAGCAGTTACTCCTTGGGAGGGTCCAATTCACCCCTCCACTTT

D gene: -
J gene: TRBJ1-6
V gene: TRBV12-3/TRBV12-4
clone size: -
CDR3 length: 13
CDR3 protein: CASSHGANSPLHF
CDR3 DNA: TGTGCCAGCAGTCATGGGGCGAATTCACCCCTCCACTTT

D gene: -
J gene: TRBJ2-2
V gene: TRBV19
clone size: -
CDR3 length: 16
CDR3 protein: CASSKLGGDFTGELFF
CDR3 DNA: TGTGCCAGTAGTAAATTAGGCGGGGACTTCACCGGGGAGCTGTTTTTT

D gene: TRBD1
J gene: TRBJ1-1
V gene: TRBV19
clone size: -
CDR3 length: 13
CDR3 protein: CASSTNGGRGAFF
CDR3 DNA: TGTGCCAGTAGTACAAATGGCGGCAGGGGGGCTTTCTTT

D gene: TRBD2
J gene: TRBJ2-3
V gene: TRBV27
clone size: -
CDR3 length: 15
CDR3 protein: CASSLAGGRTDTQYF
CDR3 DNA: TGTGCCAGCAGTTTAGCGGGAGGGCGCACAGATACGCAGTATTTT

D gene: -
J gene: TRBJ2-3
V gene: TRBV6-7
clone size: once
CDR3 length: 15
CDR3 protein: CASQNPAEHTDTQYF
CDR3 DNA: TGTGCCAGCCAAAACCCAGCGGAGCACACAGATACGCAGTATTTT

D gene: TRBD2
J gene: TRBJ2-7
V gene: TRBV5-1
clone size: -
CDR3 length: 15
CDR3 protein: CASRTGGGIIYEQYF
CDR3 DNA: TGCGCCAGCAGGACGGGCGGGGGGATCATCTACGAGCAGTACTTC

D gene: TRBD1
J gene: TRBJ1-3
V gene: TRBV6-1
clone size: -
CDR3 length: 18
CDR3 protein: CASSEASSGQGPGNTIYF
CDR3 DNA: TGTGCCAGCAGTGAAGCGAGCTCAGGACAGGGACCTGGAAACACCATATATTTT

D gene: TRBD2
J gene: TRBJ2-3
V gene: TRBV6-5
clone size: -
CDR3 length: 14
CDR3 protein: CASTPSGGGDTQYF
CDR3 DNA: TGTGCCAGTACTCCTAGCGGCGGCGGAGATACGCAGTATTTT

D gene: -
J gene: TRBJ2-2
V gene: TRBV19
clone size: -
CDR3 length: 13
CDR3 protein: CASTWRGPGELFF
CDR3 DNA: TGTGCCAGTACCTGGAGGGGTCCCGGGGAGCTGTTTTTT

D gene: -
J gene: TRBJ1-2
V gene: TRBV3-1/TRBV3-2
clone size: -
CDR3 length: 17
CDR3 protein: CASSQGPHRVSNYGYTF
CDR3 DNA: TGTGCCAGCAGCCAAGGTCCCCACAGGGTTTCCAACTATGGCTACACCTTC

D gene: TRBD1
J gene: TRBJ1-4
V gene: TRBV4-1
clone size: -
CDR3 length: 15
CDR3 protein: CASSQPGTGNEKLFF
CDR3 DNA: TGCGCCAGCAGCCAACCCGGGACAGGGAATGAAAAACTGTTTTTT

D gene: -
J gene: TRBJ2-1
V gene: TRBV18
clone size: -
CDR3 length: 17
CDR3 protein: CASSPPQGQSSYNEQFF
CDR3 DNA: TGTGCCAGCTCACCACCGCAGGGCCAGAGCTCCTACAATGAGCAGTTCTTC

D gene: -
J gene: TRBJ1-1
V gene: TRBV5-1
clone size: -
CDR3 length: 14
CDR3 protein: CASSPGQPNTEAFF
CDR3 DNA: TGCGCCAGCAGCCCAGGGCAGCCGAACACTGAAGCTTTCTTT

D gene: -
J gene: TRBJ2-1
V gene: TRBV5-1
clone size: many
CDR3 length: 15
CDR3 protein: CASSWRSSGDNEQFF
CDR3 DNA: TGCGCCAGCAGCTGGCGGAGTTCCGGCGACAATGAGCAGTTCTTC

D gene: -
J gene: TRBJ2-7
V gene: TRBV24-1
clone size: -
CDR3 length: 16
CDR3 protein: CATSDARRASVYEQYF
CDR3 DNA: TGTGCCACCAGTGATGCCCGGCGGGCGAGCGTTTACGAGCAGTACTTC

D gene: TRBD2
J gene: TRBJ2-7
V gene: TRBV27
clone size: few
CDR3 length: 14
CDR3 protein: CASSTSGRSYEQYF
CDR3 DNA: TGTGCCAGCAGTACTAGCGGGAGGTCCTACGAGCAGTACTTC

D gene: -
J gene: TRBJ2-7
V gene: TRBV5-1
clone size: -
CDR3 length: 16
CDR3 protein: CASSRGADRYTYEQYF
CDR3 DNA: TGCGCCAGCAGCCGAGGGGCGGACAGATATACCTACGAGCAGTACTTC